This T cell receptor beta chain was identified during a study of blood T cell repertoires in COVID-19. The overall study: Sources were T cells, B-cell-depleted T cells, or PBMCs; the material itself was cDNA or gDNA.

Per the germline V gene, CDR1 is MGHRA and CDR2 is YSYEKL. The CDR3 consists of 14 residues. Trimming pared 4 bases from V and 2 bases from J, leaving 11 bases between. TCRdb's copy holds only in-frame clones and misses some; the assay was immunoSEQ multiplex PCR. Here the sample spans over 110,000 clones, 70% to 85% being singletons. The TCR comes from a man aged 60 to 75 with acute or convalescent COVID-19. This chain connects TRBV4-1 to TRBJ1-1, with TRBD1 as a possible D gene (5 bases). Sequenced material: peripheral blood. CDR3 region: CASSRPDRNTEAFF. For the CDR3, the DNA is TGCGCCAGCAGCCGTCCCGACAGAAACACTGAAGCTTTCTTT.